The rows below give T cell receptor beta chains drawn from one sample of a study of blood T cell repertoires in COVID-19. Method: immunoSEQ multiplex PCR; TCRdb's copy keeps in-frame clones and lacks some. The table lists 450,000 to 500,000 clones, 70% to 90% of them singletons. The sequencing sample was made of peripheral blood. These receptors were obtained from a human donor in a cohort sampled during active COVID-19. The CDR3 runs from the conserved cysteine through the conserved F or W.

j_call v_call cdr3_aa
TRBJ1-2 TRBV24-1 CATSDFSGTGTLGYTF
TRBJ2-2 TRBV5-5 CASSLIGQYTGELFF
TRBJ2-1 TRBV6-1 CACHGGINNEQFF
TRBJ2-7 TRBV28 CASSTSGRALASEQYF
TRBJ1-3 TRBV2 CASIEVSGNTIYF
TRBJ1-2 TRBV30 CAWSPTGQGPVGYTF
TRBJ1-3 TRBV30 CAWSVGPEQTIYF
TRBJ2-5 TRBV21-1 CASSLLGGQQRGETQYF
TRBJ2-1 TRBV5-1 CASRPGGGSHNEQFF
TRBJ2-1 TRBV6-2/TRBV6-3 CASSQPGQGLSYNEQFF
TRBJ2-5 TRBV6-2/TRBV6-3 CASSFSGLADQETQYF
TRBJ1-4 TRBV29-1 CSVGVGEGEKLFF
TRBJ2-7 TRBV29-1 CSVDQGGVSEQYF
TRBJ2-3 TRBV28 CASSPPRSTDTQYF
TRBJ2-7 TRBV28 CASSGPGQGAWEQYF
TRBJ1-1 TRBV5-4 CASSARQGAINTEAFF
TRBJ2-7 TRBV11-3 CASSPTGISYEQYF
TRBJ2-1 TRBV11-2 CASSLQGVNNEQFF
TRBJ2-2 TRBV27 CVCRGMALHGELFF
TRBJ1-1 TRBV9 CASSPPTRTTNTEAFF
TRBJ2-6 TRBV4-3 CASSYDRADVLTF
TRBJ1-4 TRBV6-5 CASSYSHRVGEKLFF
TRBJ2-6 TRBV19 CASSTTGGNSGANVLTF
TRBJ1-5 TRBV18 CASSPREDRGRNQPQHF
TRBJ1-1 TRBV5-4 CASSSLQGNTEAFF
TRBJ1-1 TRBV29-1 CSVEIAQNTEAFF
TRBJ2-3 TRBV4-3 CASSQEGTVTDTQYF
TRBJ2-1 TRBV19 CASSQAGGVYNEQFF
TRBJ1-1 TRBV12-5 CASGLDRQANTEAFF
TRBJ1-5 TRBV15 CATRDTGGWASNQPQHF
TRBJ2-7 TRBV6-5 CASRVSGGTYEQYF
TRBJ2-2 TRBV3-1/TRBV3-2 CASSRLAGGPDTGELFF
TRBJ1-1 TRBV5-1 CASSQTQIDREAFF
TRBJ1-5 TRBV3-1/TRBV3-2 CASSRQGQGNQPQHF
TRBJ2-1 TRBV19 CAGGHRDGSEQFF
TRBJ2-2 TRBV6-5 CASRLGGANTGELFF
TRBJ2-1 TRBV6-4 CASSVDLGSYNEQFF
TRBJ1-1 TRBV2 CASGRVLNTEAFF
TRBJ2-2 TRBV29-1 CSVGGAGGQTGELFF
TRBJ1-1 TRBV4-1 CASSQDARGTGEAFF
TRBJ2-3 TRBV27 CASSLSADTSTDTQYF
TRBJ2-3 TRBV2 CASSLGSGTSKTDTQYF
TRBJ2-2 TRBV11-2 CASSFGRGDTGELFF
TRBJ2-7 TRBV28 CASSSKRGASYEQYF
TRBJ1-4 TRBV6-2/TRBV6-3 CASSAEGGGGGKLFF
TRBJ2-1 TRBV19 CASSTLTSGRGYNEQFF
TRBJ1-5 TRBV7-9 CASSLGYDRQNQPQHF
TRBJ1-3 TRBV30 CAWSVLRTLSGNTIYF
TRBJ2-7 TRBV21-1 CASNHQRQGNDYEQYF
TRBJ1-1 TRBV7-2 CASSRGGLTLGDAFF
TRBJ1-1 TRBV29-1 CSVELTGVGTEAFF
TRBJ1-5 TRBV21-1 CASSKGGGRIRNQPQHF
TRBJ1-5 TRBV6-6 CASSRGTGGEQPQHF
TRBJ1-1 TRBV19 CASSIEGEENTEAFF
TRBJ1-1 TRBV15 CATSRSMNTEAFF
TRBJ1-2 TRBV9 CASSVEQNYGYTF
TRBJ2-3 TRBV12-3/TRBV12-4 CASSLPGSDTQYF
TRBJ2-1 TRBV10-1 CASSAAGGRDNEQFF
TRBJ1-2 TRBV2 CASSLRQFYGYTF
TRBJ2-7 TRBV5-1 CASSLEAAVPYEQYF